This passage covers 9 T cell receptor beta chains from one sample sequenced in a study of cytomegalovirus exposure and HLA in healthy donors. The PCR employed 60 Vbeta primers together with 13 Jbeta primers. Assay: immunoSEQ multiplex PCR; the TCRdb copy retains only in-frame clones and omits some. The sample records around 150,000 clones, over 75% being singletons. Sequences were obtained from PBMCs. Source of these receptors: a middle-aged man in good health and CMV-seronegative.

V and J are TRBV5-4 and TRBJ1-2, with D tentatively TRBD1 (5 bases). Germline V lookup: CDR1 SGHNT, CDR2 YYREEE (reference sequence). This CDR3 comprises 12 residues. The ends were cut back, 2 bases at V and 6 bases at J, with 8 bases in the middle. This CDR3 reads CASSFGGDGYTF. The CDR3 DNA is TGTGCCAGCAGCTTTGGGGGGGATGGCTACACCTTC.

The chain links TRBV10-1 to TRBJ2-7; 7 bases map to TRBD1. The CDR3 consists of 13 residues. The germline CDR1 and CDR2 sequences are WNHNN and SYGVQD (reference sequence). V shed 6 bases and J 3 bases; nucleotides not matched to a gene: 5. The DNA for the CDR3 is TGCGCCAGCAGAAGGGGGCCCGGCTACGAGCAGTACTTC. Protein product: CASRRGPGYEQYF.

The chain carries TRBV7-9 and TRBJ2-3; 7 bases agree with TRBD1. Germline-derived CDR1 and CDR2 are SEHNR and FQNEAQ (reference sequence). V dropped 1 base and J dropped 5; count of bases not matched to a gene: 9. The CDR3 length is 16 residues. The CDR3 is CASSLGPTGVRDTQYF. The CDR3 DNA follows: TGTGCCAGCAGCTTAGGGCCAACAGGGGTGAGAGATACGCAGTATTTT.

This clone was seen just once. Here the CDR3 DNA reads TGCGCCAGCAGCTTGGTGGCGGGGACAGGTTACTACGAGCAGTACTTC. It yields the protein CASSLVAGTGYYEQYF. The chain links TRBV5-1 to TRBJ2-7, with 8 positions matching TRBD1. CDR1 and CDR2 from the germline V gene are SGHRS and YFSETQ. The CDR3 spans 16 residues. V lost 0 bases and J lost 3; bases outside the gene matches: 8.

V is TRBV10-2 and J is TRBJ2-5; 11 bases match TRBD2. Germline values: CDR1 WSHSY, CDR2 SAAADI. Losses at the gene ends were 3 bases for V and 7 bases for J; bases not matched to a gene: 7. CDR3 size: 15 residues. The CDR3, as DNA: TGCGCCAGCAGTGACTCTAGCGGGGGGCTGTGGACCCAGTACTTC. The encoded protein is CASSDSSGGLWTQYF.

The CDR3 sequence: CASSQGAALSYEQYF. In DNA, the CDR3 is TGTGCCAGCAGCCAAGGGGCAGCCCTCTCCTACGAGCAGTACTTC. This rearrangement joins TRBV14 to TRBJ2-7; D is ambiguous. CDR3 length equals 15 residues. Trimming stripped 1 base from V and 0 bases from J, with 10 bases between. The germline V gene has CDR1 SGHDN and CDR2 FVKESK.

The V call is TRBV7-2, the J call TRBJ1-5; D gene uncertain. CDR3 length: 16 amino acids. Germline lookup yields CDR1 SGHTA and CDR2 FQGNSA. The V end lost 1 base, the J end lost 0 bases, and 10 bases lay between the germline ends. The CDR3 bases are TGTGCCAGCAGCTTAGGCGGTTATTATAGCAATCAGCCCCAGCATTTT. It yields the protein CASSLGGYYSNQPQHF.

The DNA for the CDR3 is TGTGCCAGCAGCCATTCAGGGGGTAGCGGGGGACGCACAGATACGCAGTATTTT. It codes for CASSHSGGSGGRTDTQYF. V is TRBV7-9 and J is TRBJ2-3; 9 nucleotides align to TRBD2. The length of the CDR3 is 18 residues. Germline loops: CDR1 SEHNR, CDR2 FQNEAQ (reference sequence). V shed 5 bases, J shed 1 base, and the junction held 13 bases outside the gene matches.

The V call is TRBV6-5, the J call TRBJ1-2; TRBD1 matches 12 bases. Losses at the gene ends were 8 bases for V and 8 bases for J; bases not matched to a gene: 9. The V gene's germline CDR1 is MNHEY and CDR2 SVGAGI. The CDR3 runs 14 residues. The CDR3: CASQIPGTGGGYTF. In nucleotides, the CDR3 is TGTGCCAGCCAAATCCCCGGGACAGGGGGCGGCTACACCTTC.